These 17 T cell receptor beta chains came from one sample sequenced in a study of cytomegalovirus exposure and HLA in healthy donors. Primers: 60 Vbeta forward and 13 Jbeta reverse. Some clones are missing from TCRdb's copy, which holds only in-frame ones; the method was immunoSEQ multiplex PCR. The sample holds 85,000 to 90,000 clones. The sequenced material came from PBMCs. Receptors originate from a man aged 45-60 years in good health and CMV-seropositive.

This chain connects TRBV6-5 to TRBJ2-3; 9 bases line up with TRBD1. With V trimmed by 4 bases and J by 4 bases, 6 bases remained unmatched. The CDR3 spans 15 residues. CDR1 is MNHEY and CDR2 is SVGAGI in the germline V gene. CDR3 protein: CASSSQGAVPDTQYF. The CDR3 DNA reads as TGTGCCAGCAGTTCACAGGGGGCAGTCCCAGATACGCAGTATTTT.

This chain connects TRBV19 to TRBJ2-2; D is perhaps TRBD1 (5 bases). The CDR3 length is 13 residues. The germline V gene encodes CDR1 LNHDA and CDR2 SQIVND (reference sequence). V was clipped by 8 bases and J by 5 bases, with 12 bases between them. The CDR3 DNA follows: TGTGCCAGTTCCGTTAGGGGTACCGGGGAGCTGTTTTTT. It specifies CASSVRGTGELFF.

This chain links TRBV4-1 with TRBJ1-2; 7 nucleotides agree with TRBD1. The CDR3 contains 15 residues. V shed 1 base and J 4 bases; nucleotides not matched to a gene: 6. Germline-derived CDR1 and CDR2 are MGHRA and YSYEKL. The CDR3 region has the DNA TGCGCCAGCAGCCAAGGCGGGACAGCTCCCTATGGCTACACCTTC. Protein: CASSQGGTAPYGYTF.

This chain links TRBV5-1 with TRBJ2-5, with TRBD1 identical over 10 bases. Germline trimming cut 2 bases from V and 4 bases from J; bases unmatched to any gene: 8. Germline CDR1 SGHRS, CDR2 YFSETQ. This CDR3 has 16 residues. CDR3 residues: CASSFRGQGYGETQYF. DNA of the CDR3: TGCGCCAGCAGCTTTCGGGGACAGGGGTATGGAGAGACCCAGTACTTC. Variable domain in full (rest from reference TRBV5-1 and TRBJ2-5): KAGVTQTPRYLIKTRGQQVTLSCSPISGHRSVSWYQQTPGQGLQFLFEYFSETQRNKGNFPGRFSGRQFSNSRSEMNVSTLELGDSALYLCASSFRGQGYGETQYFGPGTRLLVL.

The gene calls are TRBV6-1 and TRBJ2-5; 10 bases line up with TRBD2. This CDR3 is 15 amino acids long. Per germline, CDR1 MNHNS and CDR2 SASEGT. V shed 7 bases and J 5 bases; nucleotides not matched to a gene: 10. The CDR3 DNA reads TGTGCCAGCACTTTCCAGCGGGAGGGGGGGGAGACCCAGTACTTC. Translating gives CASTFQREGGETQYF.

J is TRBJ1-1 and V is TRBV9, with D perhaps TRBD1 (6 bases). The CDR3 length is 16 residues. V shed 4 bases and J shed 1 base, with 17 bases lying between them. Germline V gene lookup returns CDR1 SGDLS and CDR2 YYNGEE. The CDR3 region is CASSWDTGVSNTEAFF. The DNA of the CDR3 is TGTGCCAGCAGCTGGGACACCGGAGTTTCGAACACTGAAGCTTTCTTT.

The rearrangement uses TRBV28 and TRBJ1-2; 9 bases agree with TRBD1. CDR1 and CDR2 from the germline V gene are MDHEN and SYDVKM. The CDR3 has 16 residues. The J segment lost 2 bases and the V segment lost 5 bases, leaving 9 bases of the junction unmatched. CDR3 region: CASSDQTGTGNYGYTF. The CDR3 bases are TGTGCCAGCAGTGATCAGACCGGGACAGGGAACTATGGCTACACCTTC.

The chain links TRBV7-9 to TRBJ2-1; no definite D call. This CDR3 comprises 12 residues. Germline V lookup: CDR1 SEHNR, CDR2 FQNEAQ (reference sequence). V lost 4 bases, J lost 4 bases, and 5 bases lay in between. CDR3 DNA: TGTGCCAGCAGCTCCCGGTACAATGAGCAGTTCTTC. Translated, it gives CASSSRYNEQFF.

The gene calls are TRBV28 and TRBJ1-5, with 8 positions matching TRBD1. The CDR3 has 14 amino acids. In germline, CDR1 is MDHEN, CDR2 SYDVKM. J was trimmed by 6 bases and V by 5 bases; bases with no gene match: 6. CDR3 residues: CASSIEQGGQPQHF. The CDR3 nucleotides are TGTGCCAGCAGTATTGAACAGGGGGGTCAGCCCCAGCATTTT.

This chain joins TRBV18 and TRBJ2-7; 11 bases are a match to TRBD2. CDR1 and CDR2 from the germline V gene are KGHSH and LQKENI. V was clipped by 3 bases and J by 4 bases; unmatched bases: 5. The CDR3 totals 15 residues. CDR3 sequence: CASSPPGLADYEQYF. For the CDR3, the DNA is TGTGCCAGCTCACCTCCGGGACTAGCGGATTACGAGCAGTACTTC.

V and J are TRBV5-4 and TRBJ1-1, with TRBD1 identical over 8 bases. Germline CDR1 reads SGHNT; CDR2 reads YYREEE (reference sequence). J was trimmed by 4 bases and V by 2 bases; bases with no gene match: 1. The length of the CDR3 is 13 residues. DNA of the CDR3: TGTGCCAGCAGCTTTACAGGGGGCACTGAAGCTTTCTTT. Protein: CASSFTGGTEAFF.

The J gene is TRBJ1-4, the V gene TRBV7-2; no clear D. The V gene lost 1 base and the J gene lost 7 bases, with 10 bases spanning the gap. This CDR3 has 14 residues. Per germline, CDR1 SGHTA and CDR2 FQGNSA. CDR3 coding DNA: TGTGCCAGCAGCTTAGGAACCTCCGGTGAAAAACTGTTTTTT. This translates into CASSLGTSGEKLFF.

The chain is built from TRBV29-1 and TRBJ2-2; D is possibly TRBD1 (5 bases). Germline assignment: CDR1 SQVTM and CDR2 ANQGSEA. Trimming took off 5 bases at V and 4 bases at J, with 8 bases between the two ends. The CDR3 loop spans 12 amino acids. CDR3 loop: CSVRQPTGELFF. In DNA form, the CDR3 reads TGCAGCGTTAGACAGCCCACCGGGGAGCTGTTTTTT.

This chain connects TRBV2 to TRBJ2-7, with 7 bases identical to TRBD2. Germline-derived CDR1 and CDR2 are SNHLY and FYNNEI. The V segment lost 3 bases and the J segment 0 bases; nucleotides outside the gene matches: 5. The CDR3 loop spans 15 amino acids. The CDR3 DNA is TGTGCCAGCAGTGAGGGAGGGGAGCTCTCCTACGAGCAGTACTTC. It is translated as CASSEGGELSYEQYF.

CDR3 in amino acids: CASSHSTAYEQYV. The CDR3 DNA reads as TGTGCCAGCAGTCATTCGACAGCCTACGAGCAGTACGTC. The chain combines TRBV11-2 with TRBJ2-7; a weak D match, TRBD1 (5 bases). V shed 6 bases and J shed 2 bases, with 11 bases lying between them. The CDR3 is 13 residues long. Germline CDR1 SGHAT, CDR2 FQNNGV.

CDR3 sequence reads: CASSYRSNQPQHF. The CDR3 region has the DNA TGTGCCAGCAGTTACAGGAGTAATCAGCCCCAGCATTTT. The chain couples TRBV27 to TRBJ1-5; D possibly corresponds to TRBD1 (5 bases). CDR1 and CDR2 from the germline V gene are MNHEY and SMNVEV (reference sequence). The CDR3 length is 13 residues. The ends were cut back, 4 bases at V and 4 bases at J, with 8 bases in the middle.

The V and J genes are TRBV4-1 and TRBJ2-1, with TRBD2 identical over 10 bases. The CDR3 runs 16 residues. With 0 bases clipped from V and 6 bases from J, the junction kept 5 bases outside the gene matches. In germline, CDR1 is MGHRA, CDR2 YSYEKL. In DNA, the CDR3 is TGCGCCAGCAGCCAAGAACCTAGCGGGAGACCCAATGAGCAGTTCTTC. As protein: CASSQEPSGRPNEQFF.